Listed here is a single T cell receptor (beta chain). The antigen remains unidentified. Free of recent acute infections or vaccinations, the donors were healthy HIV-negative adults. The sample originates from a study of shared clonotypes between healthy human individuals. Study findings and constraints: The genetic and exposure-history diversity represented was limited by few donors.

Evenly divided among several immunoSEQ plates was the genomic DNA of each subset. This table comes from immunoSEQ multiplex PCR, and its TCRdb copy is limited to in-frame clones, with some not included. This table has some 470,000 clones, about three quarters appearing once. The CDR3 is 13 residues long. Germline CDR1 is SNHLY and CDR2 is FYNNEI. V shed 8 bases and J shed 1 base, with 12 bases lying between them. The sequenced sample consisted of PBMCs. V usage is TRBV2 and J usage is TRBJ2-7; D is uncertain. The receptor was isolated from a woman aged 40 to 50 in good health. Some clones in this sample may be carry-over from other donors' samples. CDR3 region: CASRSSPSYEQYF. The DNA of the CDR3 is TGTGCCAGCCGTAGCAGCCCTTCCTACGAGCAGTACTTC.